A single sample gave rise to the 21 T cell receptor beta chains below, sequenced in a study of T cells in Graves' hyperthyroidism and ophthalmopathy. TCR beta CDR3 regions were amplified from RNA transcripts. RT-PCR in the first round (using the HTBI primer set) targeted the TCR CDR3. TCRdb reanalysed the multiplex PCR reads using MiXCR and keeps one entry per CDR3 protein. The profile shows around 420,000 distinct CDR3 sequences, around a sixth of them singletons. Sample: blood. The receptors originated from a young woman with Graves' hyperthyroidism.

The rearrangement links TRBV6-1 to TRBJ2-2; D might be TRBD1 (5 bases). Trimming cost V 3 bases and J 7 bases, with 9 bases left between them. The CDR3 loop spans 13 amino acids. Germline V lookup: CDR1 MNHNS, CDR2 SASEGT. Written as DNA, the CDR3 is TGTGCCAGCAGTGATAAGGGGCACGGGGAGCTGTTTTTT. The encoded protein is CASSDKGHGELFF.

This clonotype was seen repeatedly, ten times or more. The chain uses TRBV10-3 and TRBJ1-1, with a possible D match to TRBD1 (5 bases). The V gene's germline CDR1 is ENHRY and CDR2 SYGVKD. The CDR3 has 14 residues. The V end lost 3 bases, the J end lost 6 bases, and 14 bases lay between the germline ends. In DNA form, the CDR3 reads TGTGCCATCAGTGACGCGGGTCAGGGCCCTGAAGCTTTCTTT. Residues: CAISDAGQGPEAFF.

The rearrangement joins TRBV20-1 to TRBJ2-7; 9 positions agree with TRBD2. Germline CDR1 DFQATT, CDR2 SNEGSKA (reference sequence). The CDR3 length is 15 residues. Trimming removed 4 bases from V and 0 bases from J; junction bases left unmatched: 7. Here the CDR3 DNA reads TGCAGTGCTATGGGAATTAGCGGGAGCTCCTACGAGCAGTACTTC. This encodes CSAMGISGSSYEQYF.

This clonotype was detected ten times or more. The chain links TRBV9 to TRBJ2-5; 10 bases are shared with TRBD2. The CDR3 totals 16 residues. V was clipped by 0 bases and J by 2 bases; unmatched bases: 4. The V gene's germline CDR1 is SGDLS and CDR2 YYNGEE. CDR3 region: CASSVGKRGGQETQYF. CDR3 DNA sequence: TGTGCCAGCAGCGTAGGCAAGCGGGGGGGACAAGAGACCCAGTACTTC. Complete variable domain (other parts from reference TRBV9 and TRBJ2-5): DSGVTQTPKHLITATGQRVTLRCSPRSGDLSVYWYQQSLDQGLQFLIQYYNGEERAKGNILERFSAQQFPDLHSELNLSSLELGDSALYFCASSVGKRGGQETQYFGPGTRLLVL.

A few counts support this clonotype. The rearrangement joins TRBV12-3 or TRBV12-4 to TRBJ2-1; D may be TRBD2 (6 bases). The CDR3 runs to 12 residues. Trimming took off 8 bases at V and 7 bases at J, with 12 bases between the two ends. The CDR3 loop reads CASALAGNEQFF. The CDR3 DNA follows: TGTGCCAGCGCCTTGGCGGGGAATGAGCAGTTCTTC.

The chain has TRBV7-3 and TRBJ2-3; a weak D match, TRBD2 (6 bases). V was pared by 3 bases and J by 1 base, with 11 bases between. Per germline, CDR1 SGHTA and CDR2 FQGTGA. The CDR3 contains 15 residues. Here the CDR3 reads CASSFVPGGTDTQYF. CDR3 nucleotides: TGTGCCAGCAGCTTCGTCCCGGGGGGCACAGATACGCAGTATTTT.

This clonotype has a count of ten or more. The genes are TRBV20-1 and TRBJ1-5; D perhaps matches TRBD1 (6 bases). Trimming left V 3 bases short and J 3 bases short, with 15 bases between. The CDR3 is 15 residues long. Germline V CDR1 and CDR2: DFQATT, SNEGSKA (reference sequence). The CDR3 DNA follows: TGCAGTGCTAGCCCCGAACAGGGCTTCAATCAGCCCCAGCATTTT. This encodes CSASPEQGFNQPQHF.

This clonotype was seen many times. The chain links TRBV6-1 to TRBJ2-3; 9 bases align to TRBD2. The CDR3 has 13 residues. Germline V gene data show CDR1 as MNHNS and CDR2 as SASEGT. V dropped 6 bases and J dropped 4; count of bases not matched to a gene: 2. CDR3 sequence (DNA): TGTGCCAGCAGCGGACTAGCGTCAGATACGCAGTATTTT. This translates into CASSGLASDTQYF.

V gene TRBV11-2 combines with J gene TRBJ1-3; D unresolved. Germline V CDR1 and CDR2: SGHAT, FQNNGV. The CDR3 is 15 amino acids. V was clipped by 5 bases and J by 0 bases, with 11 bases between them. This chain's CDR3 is CASSAQDNSGNTIYF. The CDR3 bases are TGTGCCAGCAGCGCCCAAGACAACTCTGGAAACACCATATATTTT.

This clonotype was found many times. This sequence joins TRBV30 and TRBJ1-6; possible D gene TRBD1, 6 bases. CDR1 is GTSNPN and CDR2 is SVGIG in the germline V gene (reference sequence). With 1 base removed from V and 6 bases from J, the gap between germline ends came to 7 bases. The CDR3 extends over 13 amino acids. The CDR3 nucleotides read TGTGCCTGGAGTGGGACAGCTAATTCACCCCTCCACTTT. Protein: CAWSGTANSPLHF.

CDR3 coding DNA: TGTGCCTGGAGTTCGGGGGGTAACTATGGCTACACCTTC. It translates to CAWSSGGNYGYTF. The J gene is TRBJ1-2, the V gene TRBV30, with D tentatively TRBD1 (5 bases). In germline, CDR1 is GTSNPN, CDR2 SVGIG (reference sequence). This CDR3 comprises 13 residues. V was clipped by 2 bases and J by 1 base, with 8 bases between them.

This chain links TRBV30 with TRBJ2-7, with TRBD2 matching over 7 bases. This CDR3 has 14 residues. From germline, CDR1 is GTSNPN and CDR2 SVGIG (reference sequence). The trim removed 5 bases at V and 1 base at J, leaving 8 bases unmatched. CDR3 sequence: CAWALGGGSYEQYF. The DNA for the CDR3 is TGTGCCTGGGCCTTGGGGGGGGGTTCCTACGAGCAGTACTTC.

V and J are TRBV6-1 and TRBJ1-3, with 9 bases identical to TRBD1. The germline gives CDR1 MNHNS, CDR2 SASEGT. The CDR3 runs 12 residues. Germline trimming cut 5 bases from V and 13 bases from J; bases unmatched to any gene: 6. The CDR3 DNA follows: TGTGCCAGCAGTCCCGGGGACAGGGTTATATATTTT. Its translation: CASSPGDRVIYF.

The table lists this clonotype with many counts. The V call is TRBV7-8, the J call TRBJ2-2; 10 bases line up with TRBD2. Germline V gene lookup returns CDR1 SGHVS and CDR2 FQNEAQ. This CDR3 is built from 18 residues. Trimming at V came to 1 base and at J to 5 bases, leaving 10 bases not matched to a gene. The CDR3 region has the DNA TGTGCCAGCAGCTTAGGGGGACCGGGACTAGCGACGACCGGGGAGCTGTTTTTT. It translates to CASSLGGPGLATTGELFF.

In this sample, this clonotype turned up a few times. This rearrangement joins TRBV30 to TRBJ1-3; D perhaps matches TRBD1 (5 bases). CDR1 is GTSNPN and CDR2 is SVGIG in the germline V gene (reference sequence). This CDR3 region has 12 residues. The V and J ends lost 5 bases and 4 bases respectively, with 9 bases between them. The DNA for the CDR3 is TGTGCCTGGGACAGCAGGGGAAACACCATATATTTT. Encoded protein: CAWDSRGNTIYF.

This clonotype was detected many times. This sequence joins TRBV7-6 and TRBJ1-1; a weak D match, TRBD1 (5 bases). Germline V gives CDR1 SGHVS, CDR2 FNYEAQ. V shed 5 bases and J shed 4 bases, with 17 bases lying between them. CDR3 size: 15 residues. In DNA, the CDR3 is TGTGCCAGCAGCCCGACAACAGGCAGTCCCACTGAAGCTTTCTTT. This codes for CASSPTTGSPTEAFF.

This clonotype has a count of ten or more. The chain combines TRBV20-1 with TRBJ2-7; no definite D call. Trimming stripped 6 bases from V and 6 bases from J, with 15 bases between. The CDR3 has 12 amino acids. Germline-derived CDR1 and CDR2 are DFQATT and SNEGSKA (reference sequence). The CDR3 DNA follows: TGCAGTGCGACTGATCGCAGCCCCGAGCAGTACTTC. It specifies CSATDRSPEQYF.

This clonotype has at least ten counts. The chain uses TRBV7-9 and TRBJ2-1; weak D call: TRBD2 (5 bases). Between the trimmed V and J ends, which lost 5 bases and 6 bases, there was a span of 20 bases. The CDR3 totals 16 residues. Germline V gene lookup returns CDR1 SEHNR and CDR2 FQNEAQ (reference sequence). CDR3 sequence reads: CASSPGSGRNFNEQFF. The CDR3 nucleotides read TGTGCCAGCAGCCCGGGGAGCGGCAGAAATTTCAATGAGCAGTTCTTC.

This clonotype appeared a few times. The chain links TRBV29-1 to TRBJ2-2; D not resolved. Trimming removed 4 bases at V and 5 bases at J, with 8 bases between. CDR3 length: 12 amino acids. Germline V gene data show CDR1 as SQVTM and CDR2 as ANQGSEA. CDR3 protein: CSVGPYTGELFF. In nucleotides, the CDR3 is TGCAGCGTTGGGCCTTATACCGGGGAGCTGTTTTTT.

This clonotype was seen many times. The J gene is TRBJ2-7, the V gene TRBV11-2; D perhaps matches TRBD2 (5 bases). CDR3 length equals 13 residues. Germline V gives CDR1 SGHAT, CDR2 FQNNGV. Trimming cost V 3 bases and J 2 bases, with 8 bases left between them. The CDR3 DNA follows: TGTGCCAGCAGCTTTACGACTACCTACGAGCAGTACTTC. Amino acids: CASSFTTTYEQYF.

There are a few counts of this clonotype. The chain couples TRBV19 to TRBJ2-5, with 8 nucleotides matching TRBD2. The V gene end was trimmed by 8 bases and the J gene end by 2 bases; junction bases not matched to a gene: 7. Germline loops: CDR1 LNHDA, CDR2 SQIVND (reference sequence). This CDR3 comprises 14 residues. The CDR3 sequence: CASARTSSQETQYF. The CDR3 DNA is TGTGCCAGTGCCCGGACTAGCTCACAAGAGACCCAGTACTTC. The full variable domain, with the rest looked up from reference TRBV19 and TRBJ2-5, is DGGITQSPKYLFRKEGQNVTLSCEQNLNHDAMYWYRQDPGQGLRLIYYSQIVNDFQKGDIAEGYSVSREKKESFPLTVTSAQKNPTAFYLCASARTSSQETQYFGPGTRLLVL.